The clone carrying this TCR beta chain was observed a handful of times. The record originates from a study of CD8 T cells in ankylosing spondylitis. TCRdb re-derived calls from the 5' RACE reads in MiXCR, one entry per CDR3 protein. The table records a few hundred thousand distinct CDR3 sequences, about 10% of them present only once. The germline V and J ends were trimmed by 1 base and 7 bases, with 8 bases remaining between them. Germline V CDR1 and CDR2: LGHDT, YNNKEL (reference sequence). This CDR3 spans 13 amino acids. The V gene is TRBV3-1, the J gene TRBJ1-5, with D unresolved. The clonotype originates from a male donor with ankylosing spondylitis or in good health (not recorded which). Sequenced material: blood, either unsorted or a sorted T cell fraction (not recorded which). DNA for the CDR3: TGTGCCAGCAGCCAAGCGGTAAGACAGCCCCAGCATTTT. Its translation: CASSQAVRQPQHF. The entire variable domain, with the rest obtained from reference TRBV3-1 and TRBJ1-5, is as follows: DTAVSQTPKYLVTQMGNDKSIKCEQNLGHDTMYWYKQDSKKFLKIMFSYNNKELIINETVPNRFSPKSPDKAHLNLHINSLELGDSAVYFCASSQAVRQPQHFGDGTRLSIL.